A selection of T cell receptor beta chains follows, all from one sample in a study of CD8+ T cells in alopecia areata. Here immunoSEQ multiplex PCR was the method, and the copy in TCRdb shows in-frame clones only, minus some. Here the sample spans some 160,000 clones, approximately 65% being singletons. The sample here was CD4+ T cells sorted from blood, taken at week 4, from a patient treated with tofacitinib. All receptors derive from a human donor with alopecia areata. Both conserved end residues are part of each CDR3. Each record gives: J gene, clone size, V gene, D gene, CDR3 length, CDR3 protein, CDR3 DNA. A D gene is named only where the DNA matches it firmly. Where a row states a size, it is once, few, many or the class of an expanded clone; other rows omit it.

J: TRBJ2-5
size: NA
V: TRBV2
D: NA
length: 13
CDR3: CASTKERQETQYF
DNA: TGTGCCAGCACTAAGGAGAGGCAAGAGACCCAGTACTTC

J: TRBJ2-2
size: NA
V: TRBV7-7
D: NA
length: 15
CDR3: CASSPRGTTTGELFF
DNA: TGTGCTAGCAGCCCCCGCGGGACGACCACCGGGGAGCTGTTTTTT

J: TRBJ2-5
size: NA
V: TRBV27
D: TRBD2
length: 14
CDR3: CASSFAGGGETQYF
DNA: TGTGCCAGCAGTTTTGCGGGGGGTGGAGAGACCCAGTACTTC

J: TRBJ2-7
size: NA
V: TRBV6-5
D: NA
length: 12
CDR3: CASSYFPGEQYF
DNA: TGTGCCAGCAGTTACTTCCCTGGGGAGCAGTACTTC

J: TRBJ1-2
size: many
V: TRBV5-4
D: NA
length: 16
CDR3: CASSLGLGVKDYGYTF
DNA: TGTGCCAGCAGCCTTGGACTGGGAGTCAAAGACTATGGCTACACCTTC

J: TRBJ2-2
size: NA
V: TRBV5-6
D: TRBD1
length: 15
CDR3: CASSSDRGRTGELFF
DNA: TGTGCCAGCAGTTCGGACAGGGGGCGGACCGGGGAGCTGTTTTTT

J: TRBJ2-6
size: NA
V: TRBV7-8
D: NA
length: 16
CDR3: CASSRRWGSGANVLTF
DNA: TGTGCCAGCAGCCGAAGGTGGGGGTCCGGGGCCAACGTCCTGACTTTC

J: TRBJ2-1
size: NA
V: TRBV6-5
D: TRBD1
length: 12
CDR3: CASSKQGNEQFF
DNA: TGTGCCAGCAGCAAACAGGGGAATGAGCAGTTCTTC

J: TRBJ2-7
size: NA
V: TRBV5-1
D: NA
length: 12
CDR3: CASSRDSYEQYF
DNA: TGCGCCAGCAGCAGGGACTCCTACGAGCAGTACTTC

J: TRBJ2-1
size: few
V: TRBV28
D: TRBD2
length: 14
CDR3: CASSPGGALNEQFF
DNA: TGTGCCAGCAGCCCGGGGGGTGCCCTCAATGAGCAGTTCTTC

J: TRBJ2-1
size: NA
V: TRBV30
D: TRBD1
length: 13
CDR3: CAWSKGQGKGQFF
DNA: TGTGCCTGGAGTAAGGGACAGGGGAAAGGTCAGTTCTTC

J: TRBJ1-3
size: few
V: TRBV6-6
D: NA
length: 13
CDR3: CASSRRIGNTIYF
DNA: TGTGCCAGCAGTCGCCGGATAGGAAACACCATATATTTT

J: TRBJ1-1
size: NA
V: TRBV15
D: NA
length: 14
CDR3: CATSGVAGGDEAFF
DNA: TGTGCCACCAGCGGGGTCGCGGGGGGCGATGAAGCTTTCTTT

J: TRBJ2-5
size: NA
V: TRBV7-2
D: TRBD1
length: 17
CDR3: CASSLDPGQGARETQYF
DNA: TGTGCCAGCAGCTTGGACCCGGGACAGGGGGCGCGGGAGACCCAGTACTTC

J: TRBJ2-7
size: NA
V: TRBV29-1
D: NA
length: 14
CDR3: CSVERQGRPYEQYF
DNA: TGCAGCGTTGAACGGCAGGGGAGGCCCTACGAGCAGTACTTC

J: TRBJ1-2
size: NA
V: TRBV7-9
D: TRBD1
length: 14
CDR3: CASSSDRGFYGYTF
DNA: TGTGCCAGCAGCTCGGACAGGGGCTTCTATGGCTACACCTTC

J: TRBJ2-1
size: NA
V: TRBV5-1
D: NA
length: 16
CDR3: CASSTGGRGYHNEQFF
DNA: TGCGCCAGCAGCACAGGGGGGCGGGGGTACCACAATGAGCAGTTCTTC

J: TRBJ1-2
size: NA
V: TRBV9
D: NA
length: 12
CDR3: CASSGPRDGYTF
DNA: TGTGCCAGCAGCGGTCCCAGGGATGGCTACACCTTC

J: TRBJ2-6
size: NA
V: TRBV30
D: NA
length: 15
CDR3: CAWSLQLSGANVLTF
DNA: TGTGCCTGGAGTCTACAGCTCTCTGGGGCCAACGTCCTGACTTTC

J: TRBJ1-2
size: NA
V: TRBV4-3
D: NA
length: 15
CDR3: CASSQDRPVNYGYTF
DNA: TGCGCCAGCAGCCAAGATCGCCCAGTCAACTATGGCTACACCTTC

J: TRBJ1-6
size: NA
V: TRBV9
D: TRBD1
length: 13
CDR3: CASSVGDSPPLHF
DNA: TGTGCCAGCAGCGTAGGGGACAGCCCTCCCCTCCACTTT

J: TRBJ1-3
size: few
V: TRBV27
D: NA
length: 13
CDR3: CASSLQLGNTIYF
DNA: TGTGCCAGCAGTTTACAGCTTGGAAACACCATATATTTT

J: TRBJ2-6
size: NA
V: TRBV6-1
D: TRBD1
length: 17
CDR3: CASSGTGTPSGANVLTF
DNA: TGTGCCAGCAGTGGGACAGGGACCCCCTCTGGGGCCAACGTCCTGACTTTC

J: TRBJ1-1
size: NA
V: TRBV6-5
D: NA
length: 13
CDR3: CASRGEGMTEAFF
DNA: TGTGCCAGCAGAGGGGAGGGGATGACTGAAGCTTTCTTT

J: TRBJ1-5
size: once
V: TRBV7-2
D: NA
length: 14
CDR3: CASSLSLSNQPQHF
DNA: TGTGCCAGCAGCTTAAGCCTTTCCAATCAGCCCCAGCATTTT

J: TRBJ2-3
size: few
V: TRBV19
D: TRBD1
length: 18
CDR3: CASSTRRDRSTSTDTQYF
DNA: TGTGCCAGTAGTACCCGTCGGGACAGGTCGACTAGCACAGATACGCAGTATTTT

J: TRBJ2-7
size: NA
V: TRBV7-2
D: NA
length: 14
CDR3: CASSLDSSYYEQYF
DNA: TGTGCCAGCAGCTTAGACAGCTCCTACTACGAGCAGTACTTC